These T cell receptor beta chains were read from a single sample in a study of T cell responses to AZD1222 COVID-19 vaccine. Sequencing was performed with immunoSEQ multiplex PCR; in TCRdb, only in-frame clones are kept and a portion is missing. The sample consists of some 61,000 clones, 87% of them appearing once. The input for sequencing was peripheral blood, taken on day 0 of AZD1222 vaccination. These receptors were obtained from an adult in good health. CDR3s include the opening cysteine and the closing phenylalanine or tryptophan. The order of the fields is CDR3 length, D gene, clone size, V gene, J gene, CDR3 protein, CDR3 DNA. D genes are given only for firm matches. Only part of the rows carry a size: once, few, many, or a class if the clone is expanded.

>15|TRBD1|NA|TRBV27|TRBJ1-6
CASSLSAGGRSPLHF
TGTGCCAGCAGTTTATCGGCAGGGGGACGCTCACCCCTCCACTTT
>16|NA|NA|TRBV6-1|TRBJ1-1
CASSEEDGGFDTEAFF
TGTGCCAGCAGTGAAGAGGACGGAGGTTTTGACACTGAAGCTTTCTTT
>16|TRBD1|NA|TRBV29-1|TRBJ1-2
CSVEGQGAQIDYGYTF
TGCAGCGTTGAGGGACAGGGGGCGCAGATTGACTATGGCTACACCTTC
>15|TRBD2|NA|TRBV3-1/TRBV3-2|TRBJ2-7
CASSQAAGGHNEQYF
TGTGCCAGCAGCCAAGCCGCGGGGGGGCACAACGAGCAGTACTTC
>12|TRBD1|NA|TRBV4-1|TRBJ1-1
CASSRRDSEAFF
TGCGCCAGCAGCCGAAGGGACAGTGAAGCTTTCTTT
>13|NA|NA|TRBV30|TRBJ2-3
CACSEGGLDTQYF
TGTGCCTGCTCGGAAGGGGGGTTAGATACGCAGTATTTT
>14|TRBD1|once|TRBV7-8|TRBJ1-2
CASSLTGALEGYTF
TGTGCCAGCAGCTTAACAGGGGCCCTTGAGGGCTACACCTTC
>14|NA|NA|TRBV2|TRBJ1-1
CASSEVLYGSEAFF
TGTGCCAGCTCGGAGGTCCTTTACGGCAGCGAAGCTTTCTTT
>14|TRBD1|NA|TRBV5-1|TRBJ1-6
CASSLTGDNSPLHF
TGCGCCAGCAGTTTGACAGGGGATAATTCACCCCTCCACTTT
>14|NA|NA|TRBV7-9|TRBJ2-7
CASSAQTFQGKQYF
TGTGCCAGCAGCGCCCAGACCTTCCAAGGCAAGCAGTACTTC
>19|NA|NA|TRBV3-1/TRBV3-2|TRBJ1-2
CASSQDFPVRGRPNYGYTF
TGTGCCAGCAGCCAAGACTTTCCCGTCCGGGGTCGACCTAACTATGGCTACACCTTC
>18|NA|NA|TRBV9|TRBJ2-5
CASSVSDSGARALETQYF
TGTGCCAGCAGCGTTAGTGACTCAGGGGCCAGGGCCTTGGAGACCCAGTACTTC
>15|NA|NA|TRBV6-5|TRBJ1-3
CASSYSQTDGNTIYF
TGTGCCAGCAGTTACTCGCAGACAGACGGAAACACCATATATTTT
>14|NA|NA|TRBV5-6|TRBJ1-1
CASSTWTVNTEAFF
TGTGCCAGCAGCACGTGGACGGTGAACACTGAAGCTTTCTTT
>14|NA|NA|TRBV3-1/TRBV3-2|TRBJ2-7
CASTPEGNSYEQYF
TGTGCCAGCACCCCAGAGGGCAACTCCTACGAGCAGTACTTC
>14|NA|NA|TRBV6-6|TRBJ1-5
CASSQGQLNQPQHF
TGTGCCAGCAGCCAAGGACAGCTCAATCAGCCCCAGCATTTT
>14|TRBD1|NA|TRBV15|TRBJ1-2
CATRRTGENYGYTF
TGTGCCACCCGTAGGACAGGGGAAAACTATGGCTACACCTTC
>15|NA|NA|TRBV19|TRBJ1-1
CASSIDRRAGTEAFF
TGTGCCAGTAGTATAGATCGAAGGGCCGGCACTGAAGCTTTCTTT
>15|NA|NA|TRBV6-6|TRBJ2-7
CASSYGGGPTYEQYF
TGTGCCAGCAGTTACGGGGGGGGGCCAACCTACGAGCAGTACTTC
>16|NA|NA|TRBV11-3|TRBJ1-1
CASSLGGGAQRAEAFF
TGTGCCAGCAGCTTGGGGGGAGGGGCACAGCGCGCTGAAGCTTTCTTT
>16|TRBD1|NA|TRBV5-1|TRBJ2-7
CASSLDGTGQNDEQYF
TGCGCCAGCAGCTTGGATGGGACAGGGCAGAATGACGAGCAGTACTTC
>17|TRBD2|NA|TRBV5-4|TRBJ2-1
CASSLGRLAGGASEQFF
TGTGCCAGCAGCTTGGGGAGACTAGCGGGGGGGGCCAGTGAGCAGTTCTTC
>13|NA|NA|TRBV19|TRBJ1-5
CASSTIVVQPQHF
TGTGCCAGTAGTACGATCGTAGTTCAGCCCCAGCATTTT
>12|NA|NA|TRBV20-1|TRBJ1-2
CSASLGAGGYTF
TGCAGTGCTAGTTTGGGGGCGGGAGGCTACACCTTC
>13|NA|NA|TRBV6-6|TRBJ1-5
CASSYSADQPQHF
TGTGCCAGCAGTTACTCAGCAGACCAGCCCCAGCATTTT
>13|TRBD1|NA|TRBV12-3/TRBV12-4|TRBJ2-5
CASTSGQWETQYF
TGTGCCAGCACCTCGGGACAGTGGGAGACCCAGTACTTC